Below, 28 T cell receptor beta chains from the same sample are listed, as sequenced in a study of molecular identifiers for immune sequencing clone quantification. TCRdb re-called the PCR reads through MiXCR, storing one row per CDR3 protein. The table records about 330,000 distinct CDR3 sequences, under 25% of them present only once. Sequenced material: naive CD8+ T cells from blood, with Jurkat cell RNA spiked in. The subset was: FACS-sorted CD8+CD4-CCR7+CD45RA+ naive T cells. The origin of the receptors is a human donor in good health. Some libraries in this study had Jurkat cell RNA spiked in.

Comment on this clonotype: The junction shows a germline mismatch at one end, possibly a read error. V usage is TRBV4-3 and J usage is TRBJ1-1; tentatively, D is TRBD1 (6 bases). This CDR3 spans 14 amino acids. Germline assignment: CDR1 LGHNA and CDR2 YSLEER. The CDR3 loop reads CASSLAQGGTGAIF. CDR3 sequence (DNA): TGCGCCAGCAGCCTAGCACAGGGAGGAACTGGAGCTATCTTT.

The sample holds a few counts of this clonotype. The chain is built from TRBV27 and TRBJ2-7, with D perhaps matching TRBD1 or TRBD2 (6 bases each). Deletions cut 3 bases from V and 7 bases from J, with 16 bases between. CDR1 and CDR2 (germline): MNHEY, SMNVEV (reference sequence). This CDR3 has 14 residues. In nucleotides, the CDR3 is TGTGCCAGCAGTTTCGTCGCAGGGGCGGGGGAGCAGTACTTC. Translating it yields CASSFVAGAGEQYF.

V is TRBV7-9 and J is TRBJ2-1, with TRBD2 identical over 9 bases. In germline, CDR1 is SEHNR, CDR2 FQNEAQ (reference sequence). The CDR3 is 15 residues long. The V segment lost 5 bases and the J segment 5 bases; nucleotides outside the gene matches: 7. The CDR3 DNA follows: TGTGCCAGCAGCCAGCCTAGCGGGGTCCACAATGAGCAGTTCTTC. Encoded protein: CASSQPSGVHNEQFF.

This clonotype was observed many times. The CDR3: CSAAYGLHEAFF. The CDR3 DNA is TGCAGCGCTGCCTACGGGTTACATGAAGCTTTCTTT. The rearrangement joins TRBV29-1 to TRBJ1-1; the D is unclear. The CDR3 has 12 amino acids. Trimming took off 7 bases at V and 7 bases at J, with 16 bases between the two ends. In germline, CDR1 is SQVTM, CDR2 ANQGSEA.

This clonotype was seen repeatedly, ten times or more. The chain recombines TRBV12-3 or TRBV12-4 with TRBJ1-5; 7 bases fit TRBD1. CDR3 length: 14 amino acids. Germline trimming cut 3 bases from V and 3 bases from J; bases unmatched to any gene: 2. CDR3 in DNA: TGTGCCAGCAGTTTTACAGGGGACAATCAGCCCCAGCATTTT. Translation: CASSFTGDNQPQHF.

This clonotype showed up just once. With a much larger clone just one base away, this may be a read error. The rearrangement links TRBV13 to TRBJ1-2, with a tentative D call TRBD1 (5 bases). V lost 5 bases to trimming and J lost 4 bases, with 20 bases between them. CDR3 length: 16 amino acids. Germline CDR1 is PRHDT and CDR2 is FYEKMQ (reference sequence). CDR3: CASSPRTGAGFYGYTF. The CDR3 DNA follows: TGTGCCAGCAGCCCGCGAACCGGGGCAGGGTTCTATGGCTACACCTTC.

The V gene is TRBV6-1, the J gene TRBJ2-7, with TRBD1 matching 9 bases. The CDR3 runs to 14 residues. The germline gives CDR1 MNHNS, CDR2 SASEGT. The trim removed 3 bases at V and 4 bases at J, leaving 4 bases unmatched. The CDR3 DNA sequence: TGTGCCAGCAGTGATGGGGACAGGGTATACGAGCAGTACTTC. It yields the protein CASSDGDRVYEQYF.

The chain recombines TRBV6-2 or TRBV6-3 with TRBJ2-3; D is possibly TRBD1 or TRBD2 (5 bases each). CDR3 length: 15 amino acids. Between the trimmed V and J ends, which lost 0 bases and 1 base, there was a span of 8 bases. Germline lookup yields CDR1 MNHEY and CDR2 SVGEGT. CDR3 loop: CASSYSGPRTDTQYF. CDR3 coding DNA: TGTGCCAGCAGTTACTCGGGACCGCGCACAGATACGCAGTATTTT.

As to this clonotype: Germline is not matched at one junction end, which may reflect a read error. The V and J genes are TRBV11-2 and TRBJ2-3, with 7 bases lining up with TRBD1. The CDR3 extends over 15 amino acids. CDR1 SGHAT and CDR2 FQNNGV come from the germline V gene. The CDR3 sequence is CARSPRGQITDTQYF. The CDR3 nucleotides read TGTGCCCGCAGCCCCCGGGGACAGATAACCGATACGCAGTATTTT.

The rearrangement joins TRBV25-1 to TRBJ2-5, with D perhaps being TRBD1 or TRBD2 (5 bases each). The CDR3 length is 17 residues. Germline loops: CDR1 MGHDK, CDR2 SYGVNS. V was shortened by 0 bases and J by 1 base, with 15 bases between the two germline ends. CDR3 sequence (DNA): TGTGCCAGCAGTGAATATATTCCGGGACCCTCCCAAGAGACCCAGTACTTC. Translation gives CASSEYIPGPSQETQYF.

Remarks on this clonotype: This may stem from a read error, because a much larger clone lies one nucleotide away. The chain links TRBV6-1 to TRBJ1-5; 7 positions agree with TRBD1. V trimming: 3 bases; J trimming: 6 bases; junction bases outside the gene matches: 8. Germline values: CDR1 MNHNS, CDR2 SASEGT. The CDR3 consists of 15 residues. The CDR3 nucleotides are TGTGCCAGCAGTGACAGGACAGGTGCGGCTCAGCCCCAGCATTTT. It translates to CASSDRTGAAQPQHF.

The CDR3 DNA reads as TGTGCCAGCAGCCACAAGAGGGGAGCTGAAGCTTTCTTT. Amino acid sequence: CASSHKRGAEAFF. The V call is TRBV7-9, the J call TRBJ1-1, with D perhaps matching TRBD1 (5 bases). CDR1 and CDR2 from the germline V gene are SEHNR and FQNEAQ (reference sequence). The V end was cut by 5 bases, the J end by 6 bases, with 13 bases between. CDR3 length: 13 amino acids.

In this sample, this clonotype turned up a few times. For the CDR3, the DNA is TGTGCCAGCAGTTTACCCGGGACCCTAGCCAAAAACATTCAGTACTTC. Amino acids: CASSLPGTLAKNIQYF. This chain links TRBV27 with TRBJ2-4, with D perhaps given as TRBD1 or TRBD2 (5 bases each). Looked up from germline, CDR1 is MNHEY and CDR2 is SMNVEV (reference sequence). The CDR3 has 16 residues. Trimming left V 2 bases short and J 0 bases short, with 11 bases between.

V is TRBV2 and J is TRBJ1-5, with a possible D match to TRBD1 (5 bases). CDR3 size: 15 residues. The V gene's germline CDR1 is SNHLY and CDR2 FYNNEI. Trimming cost V 2 bases and J 1 base, with 9 bases left between them. This chain's CDR3 is CASSELGVSNQPQHF. For the CDR3, the DNA is TGTGCCAGCAGTGAACTGGGGGTGAGCAATCAGCCCCAGCATTTT.

This clonotype has more than one count but fewer than ten. The chain employs TRBV13 and TRBJ2-5; 8 bases map to TRBD1. This CDR3 is built from 18 residues. V lost 4 bases, J lost 2 bases, and 15 bases stayed unmatched. In germline, CDR1 is PRHDT, CDR2 FYEKMQ (reference sequence). The CDR3 reads CASSSSNLDRGHQETQYF. CDR3 DNA sequence: TGTGCCAGCAGCTCCTCCAATCTCGACAGGGGACATCAAGAGACCCAGTACTTC.

This clonotype was observed a handful of times. V usage is TRBV5-1 and J usage is TRBJ2-4; the match to TRBD1 covers 8 bases. This CDR3 has 15 amino acids. CDR1 is SGHRS and CDR2 is YFSETQ in the germline V gene. With V trimmed by 7 bases and J by 1 base, 7 bases remained unmatched. For the CDR3, the DNA is TGCGCCAGCGCCGACCGGGACAGGGCCAAAAACATTCAGTACTTC. Protein sequence: CASADRDRAKNIQYF.

Many counts were recorded for this clonotype. V usage is TRBV5-1 and J usage is TRBJ1-1, with a possible D match to TRBD1 (5 bases). The germline CDR1 and CDR2 sequences are SGHRS and YFSETQ. V was shortened by 1 base and J by 1 base, with 17 bases between the two germline ends. The CDR3 consists of 17 residues. This chain's CDR3 is CASSLSRHGDANTEAFF. The CDR3 region has the DNA TGCGCCAGCAGCTTGAGCAGGCATGGGGACGCGAACACTGAAGCTTTCTTT.

The J gene is TRBJ2-1, the V gene TRBV4-3, with D maybe TRBD1 (5 bases). V shed 4 bases and J shed 9 bases, with 22 bases lying between them. The CDR3 has 16 residues. Germline V gene lookup returns CDR1 LGHNA and CDR2 YSLEER. CDR3 residues: CASSPNFHGQKSEQFF. CDR3 DNA sequence: TGCGCCAGCAGCCCCAATTTTCATGGACAAAAGAGTGAGCAGTTCTTC.

V is TRBV20-1 and J is TRBJ2-7; 12 bases map to TRBD2. CDR1 and CDR2 from the germline V gene are DFQATT and SNEGSKA (reference sequence). V shed 7 bases and J 3 bases; nucleotides not matched to a gene: 4. The CDR3 length is 13 residues. The CDR3 bases are TGCAGTGAAAGGACTAGCGGGGACTACGAGCAGTACTTC. The encoded protein is CSERTSGDYEQYF.

This clonotype was seen a handful of times. V usage is TRBV27 and J usage is TRBJ2-7, with a tentative D call TRBD2 (6 bases). The CDR3 contains 13 residues. Trimming left V 4 bases short and J 3 bases short, with 10 bases between. CDR1 MNHEY and CDR2 SMNVEV come from the germline V gene (reference sequence). The CDR3 region has the DNA TGTGCCAGCAGTTCCCTGGACTACTACGAGCAGTACTTC. Amino acid sequence: CASSSLDYYEQYF.

Worth noting for this clonotype: It may be a read error: a sequence one base away is much more abundant. Because it lacks the conserved phenylalanine or tryptophan at the end, this CDR3 is likely a read error. This chain joins TRBV30 and TRBJ2-3; no definite D call. The germline gives CDR1 GTSNPN, CDR2 SVGIG (reference sequence). This CDR3 spans 13 amino acids. V was trimmed by 3 bases and J by 4 bases, leaving 11 bases between them. DNA of the CDR3: TGTGCCTGGAGCTCCCGTACCGCAGATACGCAGTATTCT. Encoded protein: CAWSSRTADTQYS.

The chain links TRBV20-1 to TRBJ2-7; 8 nucleotides match TRBD2. The CDR3 sequence is 16 residues long. In germline, CDR1 is DFQATT, CDR2 SNEGSKA (reference sequence). Losses at the gene ends were 6 bases for V and 0 bases for J; bases not matched to a gene: 13. CDR3 DNA sequence: TGCAGTGCGAGTCAACTAGCGGACCTAAGCTCCTACGAGCAGTACTTC. As protein: CSASQLADLSSYEQYF.

V and J are TRBV4-1 and TRBJ1-5, with TRBD1 as a possible D gene (6 bases). V lost 1 base and J 11 bases, leaving 15 bases between the germline ends. CDR3 length equals 14 residues. Germline V gene sequence: CDR1 MGHRA, CDR2 YSYEKL. Here the CDR3 DNA reads TGCGCCAGCAGCCAAGTCAACAGGGACATAGCCCAGCATTTT. Protein product: CASSQVNRDIAQHF.

This clonotype was picked up a small number of times. The chain employs TRBV9 and TRBJ2-3; D is possibly TRBD1 (6 bases). The CDR3 sequence is 16 residues long. Trimming removed 2 bases at V and 0 bases at J, with 13 bases between. Per germline, CDR1 SGDLS and CDR2 YYNGEE. The CDR3 nucleotides are TGTGCCAGCAGCGTCGCAGGGGCGTTAAGCACAGATACGCAGTATTTT. Translated: CASSVAGALSTDTQYF.

This clonotype was counted many times. The CDR3 region is CSARDVGEDTEAFF. Written as DNA, the CDR3 is TGCAGTGCTAGAGATGTTGGGGAGGACACTGAAGCTTTCTTT. The V gene is TRBV20-1, the J gene TRBJ1-1; D remains unclear. From germline, CDR1 is DFQATT and CDR2 SNEGSKA (reference sequence). CDR3 length: 14 amino acids. Deletions cut 0 bases from V and 3 bases from J, with 11 bases between.

The chain joins TRBV28 to TRBJ2-1, with 8 bases that match TRBD2. Trimming took 5 bases from V and 2 from J; bases not matched to a gene: 8. In germline, CDR1 is MDHEN, CDR2 SYDVKM. This CDR3 is built from 16 residues. The CDR3 sequence is CASSPGTRMTYNEQFF. The CDR3 DNA reads as TGTGCCAGCAGTCCCGGGACTAGAATGACCTACAATGAGCAGTTCTTC.

The table lists this clonotype with many counts. The chain has TRBV9 and TRBJ1-1; 8 nucleotides match TRBD1. CDR1 is SGDLS and CDR2 is YYNGEE in the germline V gene. V lost 5 bases, J lost 1 base, and 4 bases stayed unmatched. This CDR3 comprises 14 residues. CDR3 residues: CASSTGGGNTEAFF. In DNA form, the CDR3 reads TGTGCCAGCAGTACAGGGGGTGGGAACACTGAAGCTTTCTTT.

In the case of this clonotype: A read error is possible here, since a much larger clone lies one base away. The rearrangement uses TRBV29-1 and TRBJ2-2, with a tentative D call TRBD2 (5 bases). Germline V gene sequence: CDR1 SQVTM, CDR2 ANQGSEA. The CDR3 has 12 residues. DNA of the CDR3: TGCAGCGTTCAGGAGGCCACCGGGGAGCAGTTTTTT. It is translated as CSVQEATGEQFF.